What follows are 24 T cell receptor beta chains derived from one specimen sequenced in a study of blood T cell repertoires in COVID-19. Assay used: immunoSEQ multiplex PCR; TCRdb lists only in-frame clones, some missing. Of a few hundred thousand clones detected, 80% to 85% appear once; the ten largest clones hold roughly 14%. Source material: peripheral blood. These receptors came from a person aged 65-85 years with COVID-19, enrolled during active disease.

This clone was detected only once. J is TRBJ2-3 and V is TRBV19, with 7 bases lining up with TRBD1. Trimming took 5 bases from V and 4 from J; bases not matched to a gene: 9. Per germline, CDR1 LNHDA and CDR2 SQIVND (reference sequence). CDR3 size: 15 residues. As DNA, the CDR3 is TGTGCCAGTAGTGCCCGGGACAGTCCCTCAGATACGCAGTATTTT. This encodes CASSARDSPSDTQYF. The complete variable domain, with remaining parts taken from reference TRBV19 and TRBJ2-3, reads DGGITQSPKYLFRKEGQNVTLSCEQNLNHDAMYWYRQDPGQGLRLIYYSQIVNDFQKGDIAEGYSVSREKKESFPLTVTSAQKNPTAFYLCASSARDSPSDTQYFGPGTRLTVL.

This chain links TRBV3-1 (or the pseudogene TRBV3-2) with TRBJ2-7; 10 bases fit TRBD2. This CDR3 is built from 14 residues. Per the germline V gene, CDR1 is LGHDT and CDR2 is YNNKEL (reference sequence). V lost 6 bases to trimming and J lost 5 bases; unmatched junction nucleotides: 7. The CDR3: CASSPLAGANEQYF. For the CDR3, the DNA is TGTGCCAGCAGTCCTCTAGCGGGAGCGAACGAGCAGTACTTC.

The CDR3 spells CAWSVFGGASTF. The DNA of the CDR3 is TGTGCCTGGAGTGTATTTGGGGGCGCAAGCACCTTC. The rearrangement links TRBV30 to TRBJ1-2, with a tentative D call TRBD1 (6 bases). CDR1 and CDR2 from the germline V gene are GTSNPN and SVGIG (reference sequence). V lost 0 bases and J 13 bases, leaving 15 bases between the germline ends. The CDR3 length is 12 residues. The full variable domain, rest sourced from reference TRBV30 and TRBJ1-2, is SQTIHQWPATLVQPVGSPLSLECTVEGTSNPNLYWYRQAAGRGLQLLFYSVGIGQISSEVPQNLSASRPQDRQFILSSKKLLLSDSGFYLCAWSVFGGASTFGSGTRLTVV.

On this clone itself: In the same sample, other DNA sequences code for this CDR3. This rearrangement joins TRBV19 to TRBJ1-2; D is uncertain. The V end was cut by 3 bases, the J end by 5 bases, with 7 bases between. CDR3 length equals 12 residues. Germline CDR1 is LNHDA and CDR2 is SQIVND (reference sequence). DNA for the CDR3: TGTGCCAGTAGTATTGATAGATATGGCTACACCTTC. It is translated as CASSIDRYGYTF.

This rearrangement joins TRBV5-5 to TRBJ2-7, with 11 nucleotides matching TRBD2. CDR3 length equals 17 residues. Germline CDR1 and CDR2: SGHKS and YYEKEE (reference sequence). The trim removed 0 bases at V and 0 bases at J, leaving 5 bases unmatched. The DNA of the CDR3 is TGTGCCAGCAGCTTGGAGTGGACTAGCGGGTCCTCCTACGAGCAGTACTTC. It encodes CASSLEWTSGSSYEQYF.

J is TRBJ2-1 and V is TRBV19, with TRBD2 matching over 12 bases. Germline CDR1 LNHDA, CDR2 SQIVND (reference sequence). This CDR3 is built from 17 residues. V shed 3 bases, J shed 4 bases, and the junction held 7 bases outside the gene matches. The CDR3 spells CASSIILAGGPYNEQFF. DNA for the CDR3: TGTGCCAGTAGTATCATCCTAGCGGGAGGGCCGTACAATGAGCAGTTCTTC.

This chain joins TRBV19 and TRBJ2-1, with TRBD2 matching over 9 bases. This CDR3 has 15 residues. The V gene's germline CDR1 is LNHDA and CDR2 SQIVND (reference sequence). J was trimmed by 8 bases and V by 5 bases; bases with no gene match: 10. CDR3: CASSDPSGRYDEQFF. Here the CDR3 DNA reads TGTGCCAGTAGTGATCCGAGCGGGAGGTATGATGAGCAGTTCTTC. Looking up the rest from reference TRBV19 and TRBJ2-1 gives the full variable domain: DGGITQSPKYLFRKEGQNVTLSCEQNLNHDAMYWYRQDPGQGLRLIYYSQIVNDFQKGDIAEGYSVSREKKESFPLTVTSAQKNPTAFYLCASSDPSGRYDEQFFGPGTRLTVL.

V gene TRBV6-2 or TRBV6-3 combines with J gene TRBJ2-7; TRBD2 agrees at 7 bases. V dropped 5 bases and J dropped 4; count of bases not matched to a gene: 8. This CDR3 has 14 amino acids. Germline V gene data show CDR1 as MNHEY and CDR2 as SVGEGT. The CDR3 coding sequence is TGTGCCAGCAGTCCGATCGCGGGGGTTTACGAGCAGTACTTC. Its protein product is CASSPIAGVYEQYF.

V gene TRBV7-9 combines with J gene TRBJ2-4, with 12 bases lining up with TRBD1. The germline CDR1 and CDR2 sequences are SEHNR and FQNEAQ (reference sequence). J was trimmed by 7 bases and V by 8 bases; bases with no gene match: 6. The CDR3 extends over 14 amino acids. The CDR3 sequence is CASARDRGRNIQYF. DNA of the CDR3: TGTGCCAGCGCCAGGGACAGGGGGCGTAACATTCAGTACTTC.

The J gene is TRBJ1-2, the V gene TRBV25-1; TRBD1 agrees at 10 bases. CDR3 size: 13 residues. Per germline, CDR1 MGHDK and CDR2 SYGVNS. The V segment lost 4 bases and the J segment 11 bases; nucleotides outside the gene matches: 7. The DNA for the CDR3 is TGTGCCAGCAGTGTTCCGGGACAGGGGCGGTACACCTTC. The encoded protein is CASSVPGQGRYTF.

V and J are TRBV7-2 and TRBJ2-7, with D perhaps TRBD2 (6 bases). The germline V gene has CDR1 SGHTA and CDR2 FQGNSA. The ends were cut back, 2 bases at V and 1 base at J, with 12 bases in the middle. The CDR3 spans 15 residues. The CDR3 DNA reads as TGTGCCAGCAGCTTAAACCTAGCGAGGTCCTACGAGCAGTACTTC. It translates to CASSLNLARSYEQYF.

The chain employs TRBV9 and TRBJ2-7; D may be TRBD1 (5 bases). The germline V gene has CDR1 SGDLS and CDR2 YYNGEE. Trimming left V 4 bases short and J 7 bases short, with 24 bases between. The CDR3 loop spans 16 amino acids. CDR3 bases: TGTGCCAGCAGCTCCGGACGACAGACTCATACGTTAGAGCAGTACTTC. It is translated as CASSSGRQTHTLEQYF. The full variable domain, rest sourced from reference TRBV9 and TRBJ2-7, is DSGVTQTPKHLITATGQRVTLRCSPRSGDLSVYWYQQSLDQGLQFLIQYYNGEERAKGNILERFSAQQFPDLHSELNLSSLELGDSALYFCASSSGRQTHTLEQYFGPGTRLTVT.

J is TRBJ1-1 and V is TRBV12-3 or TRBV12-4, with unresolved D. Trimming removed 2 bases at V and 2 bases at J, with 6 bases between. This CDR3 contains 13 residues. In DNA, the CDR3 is TGTGCCAGCAGTTTAAAGCAAAACACTGAAGCTTTCTTT. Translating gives CASSLKQNTEAFF.

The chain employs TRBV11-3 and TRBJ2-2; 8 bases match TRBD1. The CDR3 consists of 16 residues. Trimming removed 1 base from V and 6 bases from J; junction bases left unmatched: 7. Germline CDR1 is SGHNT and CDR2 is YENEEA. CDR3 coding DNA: TGTGCCAGCAGCTTAGGGAACCAGGGGGCGGCCGGGGAGCTGTTTTTT. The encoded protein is CASSLGNQGAAGELFF.

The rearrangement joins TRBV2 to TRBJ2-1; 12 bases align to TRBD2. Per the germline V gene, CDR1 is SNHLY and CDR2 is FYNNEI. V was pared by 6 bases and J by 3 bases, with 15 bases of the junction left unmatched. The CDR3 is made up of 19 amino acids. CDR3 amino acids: CASRPIPSLAGGFYNEQFF. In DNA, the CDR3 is TGTGCCAGCAGACCCATCCCTTCCCTAGCGGGGGGGTTCTACAATGAGCAGTTCTTC.

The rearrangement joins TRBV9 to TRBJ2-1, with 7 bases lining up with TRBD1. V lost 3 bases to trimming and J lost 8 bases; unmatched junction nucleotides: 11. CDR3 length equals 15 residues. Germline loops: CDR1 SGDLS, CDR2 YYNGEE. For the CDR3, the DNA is TGTGCCAGCAGCGCCCAGGGGGTCGACCTCTATGAGCAGTTCTTC. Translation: CASSAQGVDLYEQFF.

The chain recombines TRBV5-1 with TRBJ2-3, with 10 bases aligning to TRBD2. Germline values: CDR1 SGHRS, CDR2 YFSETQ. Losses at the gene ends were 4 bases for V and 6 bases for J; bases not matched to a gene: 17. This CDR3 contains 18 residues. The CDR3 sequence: CASSRRDLAGVNFDTQYF. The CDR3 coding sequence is TGCGCCAGCAGCAGGAGGGACCTAGCGGGAGTTAATTTCGATACGCAGTATTTT.

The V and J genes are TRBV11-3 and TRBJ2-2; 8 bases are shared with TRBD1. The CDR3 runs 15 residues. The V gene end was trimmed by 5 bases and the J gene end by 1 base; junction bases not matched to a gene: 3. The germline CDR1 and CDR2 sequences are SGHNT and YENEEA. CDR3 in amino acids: CASSTGTGNTGELFF. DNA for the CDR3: TGTGCCAGCAGCACCGGGACAGGGAACACCGGGGAGCTGTTTTTT.

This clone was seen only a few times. In DNA form, the CDR3 reads TGTGCCAGCAGTTTTAGACAGGAGTCCTACGAGCAGTACTTC. The encoded protein is CASSFRQESYEQYF. The gene calls are TRBV27 and TRBJ2-7; the D gene is possibly TRBD1 (6 bases). The CDR3 loop spans 14 amino acids. Germline values: CDR1 MNHEY, CDR2 SMNVEV (reference sequence). The ends were cut back, 3 bases at V and 1 base at J, with 10 bases in the middle.

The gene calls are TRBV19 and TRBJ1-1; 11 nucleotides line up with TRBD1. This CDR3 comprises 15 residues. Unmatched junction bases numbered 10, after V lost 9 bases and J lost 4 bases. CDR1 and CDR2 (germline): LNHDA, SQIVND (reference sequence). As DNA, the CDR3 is TGTGCCAGGGACAGGGGGCGTACTATGAGCACTGAAGCTTTCTTT. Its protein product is CARDRGRTMSTEAFF.

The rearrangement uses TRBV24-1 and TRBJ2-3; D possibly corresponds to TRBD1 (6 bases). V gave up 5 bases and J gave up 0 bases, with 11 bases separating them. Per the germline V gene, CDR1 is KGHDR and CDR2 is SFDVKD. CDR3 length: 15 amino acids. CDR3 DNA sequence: TGTGCCACCAGTGTCATCAGGGGAAGCACAGATACGCAGTATTTT. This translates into CATSVIRGSTDTQYF.

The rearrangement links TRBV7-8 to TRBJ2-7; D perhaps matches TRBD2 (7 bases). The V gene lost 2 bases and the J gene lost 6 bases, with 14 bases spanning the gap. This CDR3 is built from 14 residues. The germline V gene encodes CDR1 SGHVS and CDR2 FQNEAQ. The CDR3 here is CASSLSAGHTEQYF. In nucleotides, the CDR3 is TGTGCCAGCAGCTTATCAGCGGGACACACCGAGCAGTACTTC.

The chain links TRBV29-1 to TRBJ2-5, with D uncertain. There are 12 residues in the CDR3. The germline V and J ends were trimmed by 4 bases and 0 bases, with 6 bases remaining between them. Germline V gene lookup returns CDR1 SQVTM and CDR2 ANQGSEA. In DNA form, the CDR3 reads TGCAGCGTTGGGCTCAACCAAGAGACCCAGTACTTC. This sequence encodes CSVGLNQETQYF.

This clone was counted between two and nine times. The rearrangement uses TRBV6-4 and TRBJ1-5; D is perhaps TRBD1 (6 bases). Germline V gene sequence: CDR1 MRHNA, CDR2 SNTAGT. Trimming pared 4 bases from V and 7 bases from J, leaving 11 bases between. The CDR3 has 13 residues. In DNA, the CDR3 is TGTGCCAGCAGTGCCTCACAGGGACAGCCCCAGCATTTT. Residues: CASSASQGQPQHF.